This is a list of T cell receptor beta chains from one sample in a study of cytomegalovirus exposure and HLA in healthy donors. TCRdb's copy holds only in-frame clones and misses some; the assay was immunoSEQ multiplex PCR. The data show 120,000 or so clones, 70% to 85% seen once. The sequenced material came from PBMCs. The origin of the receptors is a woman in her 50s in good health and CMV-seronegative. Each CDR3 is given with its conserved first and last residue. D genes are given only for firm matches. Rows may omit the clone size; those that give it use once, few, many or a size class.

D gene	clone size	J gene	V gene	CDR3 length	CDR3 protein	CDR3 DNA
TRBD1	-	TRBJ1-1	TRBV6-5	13	CASSYAGTVEAFF	TGTGCCAGCAGTTACGCCGGGACAGTTGAAGCTTTCTTT
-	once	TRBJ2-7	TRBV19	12	CASEGASYEQYF	TGTGCCAGTGAAGGGGCCTCCTACGAGCAGTACTTC
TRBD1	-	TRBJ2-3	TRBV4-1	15	CASSQGRGQTDTQYF	TGCGCCAGCAGCCAAGGAAGGGGGCAAACAGATACGCAGTATTTT
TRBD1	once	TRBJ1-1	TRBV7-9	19	CASSHQSGTGVRQRSEAFF	TGTGCCAGCAGCCACCAATCCGGGACAGGGGTCCGTCAGCGTTCTGAAGCTTTCTTT
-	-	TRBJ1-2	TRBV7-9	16	CASSLAPHQGYHGYTF	TGTGCCAGCAGCTTAGCACCGCATCAGGGATACCATGGCTACACCTTC
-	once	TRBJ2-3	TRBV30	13	CALQKPSTDTQYF	TGTGCCTTACAGAAGCCTAGCACAGATACGCAGTATTTT
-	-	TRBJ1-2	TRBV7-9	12	CASSLVTRGYTF	TGTGCCAGCAGCTTAGTGACGAGGGGCTACACCTTC
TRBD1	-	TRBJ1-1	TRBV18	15	CASSLGQGVNAEAFF	TGTGCCAGCTCCTTGGGCCAGGGGGTTAATGCTGAAGCTTTCTTT
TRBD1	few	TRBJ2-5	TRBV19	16	CASTLGSNRGQETQYF	TGTGCCAGTACTCTGGGGTCTAACAGGGGCCAAGAGACCCAGTACTTC
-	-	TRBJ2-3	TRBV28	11	CASTSTDTQYF	TGTGCCAGCACTTCCACAGATACGCAGTATTTT
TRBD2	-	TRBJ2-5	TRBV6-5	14	CASSLGLDTETQYF	TGTGCCAGCAGCCTGGGACTAGATACTGAGACCCAGTACTTC
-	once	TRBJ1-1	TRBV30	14	CAWSDLQGGGEAFF	TGTGCCTGGAGCGACCTTCAGGGAGGGGGTGAAGCTTTCTTT
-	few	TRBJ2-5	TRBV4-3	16	CASSQDPPLAGGTQYF	TGCGCCAGCAGCCAAGATCCCCCGCTAGCCGGGGGGACCCAGTACTTC
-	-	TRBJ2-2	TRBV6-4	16	CASSDSWGAFTGELFF	TGTGCCAGCAGTGACTCATGGGGAGCGTTCACCGGGGAGCTGTTTTTT
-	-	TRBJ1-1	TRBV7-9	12	CSSSQGFAEAFF	TGTTCCAGCAGCCAGGGTTTCGCTGAAGCTTTCTTT
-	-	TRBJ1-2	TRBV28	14	CASWQGQGGYGYTF	TGTGCCAGCTGGCAGGGGCAGGGCGGGTATGGCTACACCTTC
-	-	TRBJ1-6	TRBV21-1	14	CASARPNSGSPLHF	TGTGCCAGCGCCCGGCCCAACTCGGGTTCACCCCTCCACTTT
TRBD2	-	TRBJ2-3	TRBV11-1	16	CASSPGLAASTDTQYF	TGTGCCAGCAGCCCCGGACTAGCGGCGAGCACAGATACGCAGTATTTT
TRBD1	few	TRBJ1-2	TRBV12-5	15	CASGYGDRALNGYTF	TGTGCTAGTGGGTACGGGGACAGGGCTCTTAATGGCTACACCTTC
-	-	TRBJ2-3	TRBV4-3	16	CASSQELASSTDTQYF	TGCGCCAGCAGCCAAGAGCTAGCGTCTAGCACAGATACGCAGTATTTT
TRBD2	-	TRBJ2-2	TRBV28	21	CASSTTLSGLAGRTETGELFF	TGTGCCAGCAGTACGACCCTCTCGGGACTAGCGGGGCGGACTGAGACCGGGGAGCTGTTTTTT
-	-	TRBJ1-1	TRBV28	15	CASSLGGPTYTEAFF	TGTGCCAGCAGCCTTGGGGGCCCGACTTACACTGAAGCTTTCTTT
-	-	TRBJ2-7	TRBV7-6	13	CASSAVQGYEQYF	TGTGCCAGCAGCGCCGTGCAGGGTTACGAGCAGTACTTC
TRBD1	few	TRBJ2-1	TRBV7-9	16	CASSFYMGRQGDEQFF	TGTGCCAGCAGCTTCTATATGGGGAGACAGGGCGATGAGCAGTTCTTC
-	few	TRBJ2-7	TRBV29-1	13	CSVEDPGGFEQYF	TGCAGCGTTGAAGATCCAGGGGGGTTCGAGCAGTACTTC
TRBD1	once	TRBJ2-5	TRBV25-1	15	CAGSDPGTGWETQYF	TGTGCCGGCAGTGACCCTGGGACAGGGTGGGAGACCCAGTACTTC
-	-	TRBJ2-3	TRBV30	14	CAWRVEERADTQYF	TGTGCCTGGAGAGTGGAGGAGAGGGCAGATACGCAGTATTTT
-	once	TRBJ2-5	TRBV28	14	CASSLSGYQETQYF	TGTGCCAGCAGTTTATCAGGGTACCAAGAGACCCAGTACTTC
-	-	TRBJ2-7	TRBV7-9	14	CSSSLDGGGYEQYF	TGTTCCAGCAGCTTAGACGGCGGAGGATACGAGCAGTACTTC
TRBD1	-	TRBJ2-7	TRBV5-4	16	CASSGTQGAGTYEQYF	TGTGCCAGCAGCGGAACACAGGGGGCTGGAACCTACGAGCAGTACTTC
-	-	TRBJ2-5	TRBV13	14	CATSGTGLQETQYF	TGTGCCACATCAGGGACCGGACTACAAGAGACCCAGTACTTC
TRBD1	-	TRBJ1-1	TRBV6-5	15	CASSYGAGGSTEAFF	TGTGCCAGCAGTTACGGGGCAGGGGGCAGCACTGAAGCTTTCTTT
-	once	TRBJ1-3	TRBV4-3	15	CASSQDLQYGNTIYF	TGCGCCAGCAGCCAAGATCTACAGTACGGAAACACCATATATTTT
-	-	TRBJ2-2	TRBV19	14	CASTSNRVTGELFF	TGTGCCAGTACCAGTAATCGGGTCACCGGGGAGCTGTTTTTT
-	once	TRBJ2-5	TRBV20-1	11	CSATPQETQYF	TGCAGTGCTACTCCCCAAGAGACCCAGTACTTC
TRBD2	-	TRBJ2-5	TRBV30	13	CAMGSGSFETQYF	TGTGCTATGGGTAGCGGGAGTTTTGAGACCCAGTACTTC